These 30 T cell receptor beta chains share one sample of origin, sequenced in a study of response to subunit inactivated influenza vaccine. TCRdb called the RT-PCR reads again in MiXCR, with one record for every CDR3 protein. The table has about 830,000 distinct CDR3 sequences, 18% seen once. The sequences come from PBMCs from blood, collected around 5 days after vaccination. The receptor source for this set is a man between 45 and 60 years old who received an inactivated influenza vaccine.

This clonotype was seen a few times. The gene calls are TRBV5-1 and TRBJ1-4, with 7 positions matching TRBD1. Per the germline V gene, CDR1 is SGHRS and CDR2 is YFSETQ. Losses at the gene ends were 5 bases for V and 4 bases for J; bases not matched to a gene: 5. The CDR3 extends over 14 amino acids. The CDR3 bases are TGCGCCAGCAGACAGGGACAGCTTAATGAAAAACTGTTTTTT. Its translation: CASRQGQLNEKLFF.

This chain links TRBV7-2 with TRBJ1-4; tentatively, D is TRBD1 (6 bases). CDR1 is SGHTA and CDR2 is FQGNSA in the germline V gene. The CDR3 sequence is 15 residues long. Trimming removed 2 bases at V and 3 bases at J, with 10 bases between. The CDR3 DNA sequence: TGTGCCAGCAGCTTATTACAGGGTTCTAATGAAAAACTGTTTTTT. Its translation: CASSLLQGSNEKLFF.

This clonotype has just a few counts. V gene TRBV4-3 combines with J gene TRBJ2-1; TRBD1 aligns across 7 bases. This CDR3 region has 19 residues. Germline V CDR1 and CDR2: LGHNA, YSLEER. Trimming removed 1 base from V and 3 bases from J; junction bases left unmatched: 15. The CDR3 DNA sequence: TGCGCCAGCAGCCAAGCCGACACACAGGGGCTCCTAGGCTACAATGAGCAGTTCTTC. Its protein is CASSQADTQGLLGYNEQFF.

This rearrangement joins TRBV28 to TRBJ2-7, with D perhaps matching TRBD1 (5 bases). The CDR3 totals 12 residues. The ends were cut back, 4 bases at V and 6 bases at J, with 10 bases in the middle. Germline V gives CDR1 MDHEN, CDR2 SYDVKM. The CDR3 bases are TGTGCCAGCAGTTCAGGGTTTGGCGAGCAGTACTTC. Amino acids: CASSSGFGEQYF.

The chain uses TRBV4-2 and TRBJ1-1, with D perhaps matching TRBD1 (5 bases). Trimming shortened V by 5 bases and J by 1 base, and 17 bases separated the two germline ends. The CDR3 covers 16 residues. Germline V gives CDR1 LGHNA, CDR2 YNFKEQ. The CDR3 nucleotides are TGTGCCAGCAGCAAGGACATACCACGGGGGAACACTGAAGCTTTCTTT. It yields the protein CASSKDIPRGNTEAFF.

This rearrangement joins TRBV18 to TRBJ2-7; 7 nucleotides match TRBD1. CDR3 length: 14 amino acids. The germline V gene encodes CDR1 KGHSH and CDR2 LQKENI. With V trimmed by 8 bases and J by 4 bases, 11 bases remained unmatched. The CDR3 reads CASHRGPQQYEQYF. Here the CDR3 DNA reads TGTGCCAGCCACAGGGGACCACAACAGTACGAGCAGTACTTC. The whole variable domain, filled in from reference TRBV18 and TRBJ2-7, reads NAGVMQNPRHLVRRRGQEARLRCSPMKGHSHVYWYRQLPEEGLKFMVYLQKENIIDESGMPKERFSAEFPKEGPSILRIQQVVRGDSAAYFCASHRGPQQYEQYFGPGTRLTVT.

The V and J genes are TRBV6-2 or TRBV6-3 and TRBJ1-5; 8 bases are shared with TRBD1. V dropped 0 bases and J dropped 7; count of bases not matched to a gene: 2. The CDR3 length is 14 residues. In germline, CDR1 is MNHEY, CDR2 SVGEGT. CDR3 loop: CASSYSTGAQPQHF. Here the CDR3 DNA reads TGTGCCAGCAGTTACTCGACAGGGGCCCAGCCCCAGCATTTT.

The table lists this clonotype with a few counts. The chain links TRBV15 to TRBJ1-1; D is perhaps TRBD1 (5 bases). Germline V CDR1 and CDR2: LNHNV, YYDKDF (reference sequence). The CDR3 contains 12 residues. The ends were cut back, 8 bases at V and 2 bases at J, with 9 bases in the middle. Written as DNA, the CDR3 is TGTGCCACCGGACAAGGTAACACTGAAGCTTTCTTT. This codes for CATGQGNTEAFF.

This chain's CDR3 is CASRGGRESYEQYF. For the CDR3, the DNA is TGTGCCAGCCGAGGGGGCAGGGAATCCTACGAGCAGTACTTC. This rearrangement joins TRBV6-1 to TRBJ2-7, with 7 bases aligning to TRBD1. CDR1 is MNHNS, CDR2 SASEGT, per germline. The CDR3 runs 14 residues. Trimming cost V 8 bases and J 1 base; bases outside gene matches: 8.

This chain uses TRBV5-1 with TRBJ1-3; D gene uncertain. Germline V lookup: CDR1 SGHRS, CDR2 YFSETQ. The V and J ends lost 1 base and 0 bases respectively, with 20 bases between them. The CDR3 runs 19 residues. DNA of the CDR3: TGCGCCAGCAGCTTGAGTGATCTAGGGCAGCCTGGCTCTGGAAACACCATATATTTT. Its translation is CASSLSDLGQPGSGNTIYF.

The genes are TRBV11-2 and TRBJ2-7; no firm D call. The germline gives CDR1 SGHAT, CDR2 FQNNGV. CDR3 length equals 13 residues. V was cut by 8 bases and J by 0 bases, with 11 bases left in between. The CDR3 DNA reads as TGTGCCAGCTCCGCGATTATCTCCTACGAGCAGTACTTC. The encoded protein is CASSAIISYEQYF.

The table lists this clonotype with a few counts. The chain is built from TRBV4-3 and TRBJ2-3; D ambiguous. This CDR3 comprises 13 residues. The V and J ends lost 2 bases and 1 base respectively, with 4 bases between them. In germline, CDR1 is LGHNA, CDR2 YSLEER. For the CDR3, the DNA is TGCGCCAGCAGCCAACGGCGCACAGATACGCAGTATTTT. It encodes CASSQRRTDTQYF.

This clonotype has a handful of counts. The J gene is TRBJ2-4, the V gene TRBV10-3; tentative D call: TRBD1 (5 bases). Germline CDR1 ENHRY, CDR2 SYGVKD. Trimming shortened V by 0 bases and J by 0 bases, and 12 bases separated the two germline ends. CDR3 length equals 17 residues. This CDR3 is CAISESGALLAKNIQYF. DNA of the CDR3: TGTGCCATCAGTGAGTCTGGGGCCCTACTAGCCAAAAACATTCAGTACTTC.

The CDR3 DNA sequence: TGTGCCAGCAGTTACGGGACAAACAACAATGAGCAGTTCTTC. This codes for CASSYGTNNNEQFF. V usage is TRBV6-2 or TRBV6-3 and J usage is TRBJ2-1; maybe TRBD1 (6 bases). Deletions cut 2 bases from V and 5 bases from J, with 10 bases between. CDR1 MNHEY and CDR2 SVGEGT come from the germline V gene. The CDR3 spans 14 residues.

The chain carries TRBV5-1 and TRBJ2-1, with D possibly matching TRBD1 (5 bases). The CDR3 runs 12 residues. Trimming removed 0 bases from V and 9 bases from J, with 7 bases in between. Germline V gene sequence: CDR1 SGHRS, CDR2 YFSETQ. This chain's CDR3 is CASSLEQAEQFF. In DNA form, the CDR3 reads TGCGCCAGCAGCTTGGAACAGGCTGAGCAGTTCTTC.

This clonotype was recorded many times. The genes are TRBV28 and TRBJ2-6, with D unresolved. V shed 3 bases and J shed 0 bases, with 21 bases lying between them. CDR3 size: 20 residues. In germline, CDR1 is MDHEN, CDR2 SYDVKM. The CDR3, as DNA: TGTGCCAGCAGTTTCGTCGGGCAGTTTGTAGGACCCTCTGGGGCCAACGTCCTGACTTTC. Translated: CASSFVGQFVGPSGANVLTF.

The V and J genes are TRBV11-2 and TRBJ2-3, with D perhaps matching TRBD1 (6 bases). Germline V lookup: CDR1 SGHAT, CDR2 FQNNGV. V gave up 0 bases and J gave up 4 bases, with 11 bases separating them. The CDR3 totals 15 residues. CDR3 sequence: CASSLDLPGADTQYF. The DNA of the CDR3 is TGTGCCAGCAGCTTAGATTTGCCAGGGGCAGATACGCAGTATTTT.

Remarks on this clonotype: Just one base apart from a much larger clone, this may be a read error. V and J are TRBV5-1 and TRBJ2-7; 7 bases are shared with TRBD1. The CDR3 has 15 amino acids. Germline loops: CDR1 SGHRS, CDR2 YFSETQ. Trimming took 0 bases from V and 3 from J; bases not matched to a gene: 6. CDR3 bases: TGCGCCAGCAGCTTGGCCCCGGGACAGATCTACGAGCAGTACTTC. This encodes CASSLAPGQIYEQYF. Variable domain in full (rest from reference TRBV5-1 and TRBJ2-7): KAGVTQTPRYLIKTRGQQVTLSCSPISGHRSVSWYQQTPGQGLQFLFEYFSETQRNKGNFPGRFSGRQFSNSRSEMNVSTLELGDSALYLCASSLAPGQIYEQYFGPGTRLTVT.

The CDR3 DNA reads as TGCGCCAGCAGGGATACTAGCGGGATGGCCGGGGAGCTGTTTTTT. This codes for CASRDTSGMAGELFF. This chain joins TRBV5-1 and TRBJ2-2, with 10 bases lining up with TRBD2. J was trimmed by 6 bases and V by 5 bases; bases with no gene match: 7. The V gene's germline CDR1 is SGHRS and CDR2 YFSETQ. The CDR3 has 15 amino acids.

This clonotype has at least ten counts. The rearrangement joins TRBV5-6 to TRBJ2-5; 10 positions agree with TRBD1. CDR3 length: 13 residues. Per germline, CDR1 SGHDT and CDR2 YYEEEE. Trimming cost V 3 bases and J 5 bases; bases outside gene matches: 1. The CDR3 loop reads CASSWDRGETQYF. The CDR3 DNA is TGTGCCAGCAGCTGGGACAGGGGCGAGACCCAGTACTTC.

J is TRBJ2-7 and V is TRBV28; TRBD1 matches at 9 bases. CDR1 MDHEN and CDR2 SYDVKM come from the germline V gene. The V and J ends lost 7 bases and 6 bases, in that order; junction bases with no gene match: 13. The CDR3 is made up of 15 amino acids. The CDR3 region has the DNA TGTGCCAGCAAAAAAGGACAGGGGCTGGGGGTCGAGCAGTACTTC. This gives the protein CASKKGQGLGVEQYF.

This clonotype appeared many times. This chain links TRBV6-1 with TRBJ2-3, with TRBD2 matching 9 bases. The CDR3 spans 14 residues. Germline CDR1 and CDR2: MNHNS and SASEGT. J gave up 1 base and V 5 bases, and 1 base lay outside the gene matches. The CDR3 protein is CASSPSGGTDTQYF. CDR3 sequence (DNA): TGTGCCAGCAGTCCTAGCGGGGGCACAGATACGCAGTATTTT.

In its sample, this clonotype was seen a few times. The chain carries TRBV7-9 and TRBJ2-7; tentatively, D is TRBD1 (7 bases). The V end was cut by 4 bases, the J end by 2 bases, with 12 bases between. CDR3 size: 14 residues. CDR1 and CDR2 from the germline V gene are SEHNR and FQNEAQ (reference sequence). The CDR3 spells CASSSLRGAYEQYF. In DNA form, the CDR3 reads TGTGCCAGCAGCTCTCTCAGGGGGGCCTACGAGCAGTACTTC.

This chain joins TRBV11-2 and TRBJ2-1, with D possibly called TRBD1 or TRBD2 (5 bases each). The CDR3 totals 15 residues. CDR1 and CDR2 from the germline V gene are SGHAT and FQNNGV. Trimming cost V 0 bases and J 3 bases, with 9 bases left between them. Here the CDR3 DNA reads TGTGCCAGCAGCTTAGATTCGGGGCTCTACAATGAGCAGTTCTTC. This translates into CASSLDSGLYNEQFF.

This clonotype was picked up a small number of times. A read error may explain this, as a much larger clone is one base away. This chain links TRBV20-1 with TRBJ2-5, with a possible D match to TRBD2 (6 bases). The CDR3 is 12 amino acids. Trimming shortened V by 3 bases and J by 3 bases, and 8 bases separated the two germline ends. Germline lookup yields CDR1 DFQATT and CDR2 SNEGSKA (reference sequence). The CDR3 region has the DNA TGCAGTGCTAGCGGGAGCGAAGAGACCCAGTACTTC. Translation: CSASGSEETQYF.

This chain connects TRBV6-5 to TRBJ1-2; tentative D call: TRBD1 (5 bases). The V end lost 0 bases, the J end lost 8 bases, and 10 bases lay between the germline ends. The CDR3 runs to 13 residues. Germline lookup yields CDR1 MNHEY and CDR2 SVGAGI. This CDR3 reads CASSYSRDGGYTF. The CDR3 DNA reads TGTGCCAGCAGTTACTCGCGGGACGGCGGCTACACCTTC.

This chain joins TRBV5-1 and TRBJ2-5, with 7 bases matching TRBD2. The CDR3 spans 16 residues. Germline V gene data show CDR1 as SGHRS and CDR2 as YFSETQ. The ends lost 0 bases at V and 0 bases at J; junction bases unmatched: 5. DNA for the CDR3: TGCGCCAGCAGCTTGGGCGCCCTAGCGGACCAAGAGACCCAGTACTTC. Amino acid sequence: CASSLGALADQETQYF.

This chain links TRBV29-1 with TRBJ1-1; no reliable D call. This CDR3 spans 14 amino acids. V gave up 3 bases and J gave up 0 bases, with 11 bases separating them. From germline, CDR1 is SQVTM and CDR2 ANQGSEA. The CDR3 sequence is CSVDAQVLNTEAFF. CDR3 nucleotides: TGCAGCGTTGACGCGCAGGTGCTGAACACTGAAGCTTTCTTT.

J is TRBJ2-2 and V is TRBV9, with TRBD2 as a possible D gene (5 bases). The CDR3 extends over 15 amino acids. Trimming took 4 bases from V and 6 from J, leaving 16 bases between them. Per the germline V gene, CDR1 is SGDLS and CDR2 is YYNGEE. The CDR3 nucleotides read TGTGCCAGCAGCCCAATTGGAGGTCTCGCCGGGGAGCTGTTTTTT. Its translation: CASSPIGGLAGELFF.

This clonotype turned up a few times. The chain uses TRBV20-1 and TRBJ2-5, with TRBD2 identical over 8 bases. CDR1 is DFQATT, CDR2 SNEGSKA, per germline (reference sequence). This CDR3 comprises 16 residues. V gave up 6 bases and J gave up 3 bases; unmatched junction bases: 15. CDR3 amino acids: CSAIPRAGGTKETQYF. The CDR3 DNA sequence: TGCAGTGCCATCCCCAGGGCGGGAGGTACTAAAGAGACCCAGTACTTC.